This T cell receptor beta chain was recovered during a study of T-cell reconstitution after alpha-beta-depleted transplantation in children. Trimming took off 1 base at V and 5 bases at J, with 12 bases between the two ends. The CDR3 extends over 14 amino acids. The germline CDR1 and CDR2 sequences are SEHNR and FQNEAQ (reference sequence). Unique molecular identifiers were incorporated when the TCRbeta library was constructed. MiXCR was run by TCRdb on the PCR reads, yielding one entry per CDR3 protein. The sample lists roughly 300,000 distinct CDR3 sequences, under 13% occurring once. The sample holds many counts of this clonotype.

The clonotype comes from a human donor who donated a stem cell graft to a child with acute lymphoblastic leukemia. Sequencing used PBMCs from the stem cell graft donor, obtained from the stem cell graft. The chain joins TRBV7-9 to TRBJ2-7; D unresolved. The CDR3 nucleotides are TGTGCCAGCAGCTTAGTAGACGGCAGAGACGAGCAGTACTTC. This translates into CASSLVDGRDEQYF.